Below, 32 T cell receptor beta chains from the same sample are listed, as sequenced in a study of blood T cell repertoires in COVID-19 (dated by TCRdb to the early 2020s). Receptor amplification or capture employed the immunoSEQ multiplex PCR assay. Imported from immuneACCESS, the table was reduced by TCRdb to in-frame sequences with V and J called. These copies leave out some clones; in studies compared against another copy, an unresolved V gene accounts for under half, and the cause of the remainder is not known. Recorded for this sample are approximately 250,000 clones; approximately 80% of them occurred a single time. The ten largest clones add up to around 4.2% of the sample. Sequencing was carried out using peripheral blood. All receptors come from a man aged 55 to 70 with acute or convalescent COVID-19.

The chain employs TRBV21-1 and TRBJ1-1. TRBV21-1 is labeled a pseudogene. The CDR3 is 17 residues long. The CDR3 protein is CASSKNRAGRVNTEAFF. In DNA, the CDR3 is TGTGCCAGCAGCAAAAATCGGGCAGGGAGGGTTAACACTGAAGCTTTCTTT.

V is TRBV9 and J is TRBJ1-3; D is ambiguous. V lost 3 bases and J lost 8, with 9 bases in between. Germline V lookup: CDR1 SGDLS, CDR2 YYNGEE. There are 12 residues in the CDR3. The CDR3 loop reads CASSGSGHTIYF. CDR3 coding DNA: TGTGCCAGCAGCGGGAGCGGACACACCATATATTTT.

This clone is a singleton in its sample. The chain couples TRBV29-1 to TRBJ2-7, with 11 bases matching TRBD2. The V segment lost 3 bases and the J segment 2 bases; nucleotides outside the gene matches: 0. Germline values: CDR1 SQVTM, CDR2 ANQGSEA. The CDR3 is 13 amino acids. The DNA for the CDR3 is TGCAGCGTTGAGACTAGCGGGGCCTACGAGCAGTACTTC. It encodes CSVETSGAYEQYF.

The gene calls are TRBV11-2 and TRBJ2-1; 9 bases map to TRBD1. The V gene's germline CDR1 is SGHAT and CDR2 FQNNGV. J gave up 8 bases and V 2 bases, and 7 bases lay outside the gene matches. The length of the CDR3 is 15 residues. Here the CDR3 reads CASSLLRDREDEQFF. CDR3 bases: TGTGCCAGCAGCTTACTTCGGGACAGGGAGGATGAGCAGTTCTTC. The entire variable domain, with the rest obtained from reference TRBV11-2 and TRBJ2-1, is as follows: EAGVAQSPRYKIIEKRQSVAFWCNPISGHATLYWYQQILGQGPKLLIQFQNNGVVDDSQLPKDRFSAERLKGVDSTLKIQPAKLEDSAVYLCASSLLRDREDEQFFGPGTRLTVL.

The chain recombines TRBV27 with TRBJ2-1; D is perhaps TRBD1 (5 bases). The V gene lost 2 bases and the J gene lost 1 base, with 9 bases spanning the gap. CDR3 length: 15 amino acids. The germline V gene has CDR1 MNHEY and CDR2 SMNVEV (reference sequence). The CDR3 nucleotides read TGTGCCAGCAGTTTAAGGGGCGGTTCCTACAATGAGCAGTTCTTC. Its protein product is CASSLRGGSYNEQFF.

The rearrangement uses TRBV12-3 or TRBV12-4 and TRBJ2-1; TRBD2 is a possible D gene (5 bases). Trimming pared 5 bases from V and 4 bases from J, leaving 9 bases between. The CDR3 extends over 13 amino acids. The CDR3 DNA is TGTGCCAGCAGTAAACTAGGTTACAATGAGCAGTTCTTC. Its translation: CASSKLGYNEQFF.

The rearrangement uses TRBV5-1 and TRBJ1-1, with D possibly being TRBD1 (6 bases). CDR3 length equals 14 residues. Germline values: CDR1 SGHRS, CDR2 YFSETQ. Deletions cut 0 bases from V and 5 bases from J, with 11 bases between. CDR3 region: CASSLVAGETEAFF. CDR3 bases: TGCGCCAGCAGCTTGGTAGCAGGGGAGACTGAAGCTTTCTTT.

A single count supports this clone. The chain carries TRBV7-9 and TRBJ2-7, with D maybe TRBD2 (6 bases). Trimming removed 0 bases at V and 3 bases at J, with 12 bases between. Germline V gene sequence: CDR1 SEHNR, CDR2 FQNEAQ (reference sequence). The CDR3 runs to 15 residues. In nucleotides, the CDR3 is TGTGCCAGCAGCTTAGCGGGCAGGGAGGTCTACGAGCAGTACTTC. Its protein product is CASSLAGREVYEQYF.

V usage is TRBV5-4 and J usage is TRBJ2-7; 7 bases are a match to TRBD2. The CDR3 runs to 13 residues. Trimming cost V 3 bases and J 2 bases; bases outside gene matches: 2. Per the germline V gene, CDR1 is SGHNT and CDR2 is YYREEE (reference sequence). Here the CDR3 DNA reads TGTGCCAGCAGCTGGGGGGGGACCTACGAGCAGTACTTC. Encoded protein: CASSWGGTYEQYF. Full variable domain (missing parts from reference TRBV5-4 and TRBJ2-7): ETGVTQSPTHLIKTRGQQVTLRCSSQSGHNTVSWYQQALGQGPQFIFQYYREEENGRGNFPPRFSGLQFPNYSSELNVNALELDDSALYLCASSWGGTYEQYFGPGTRLTVT.

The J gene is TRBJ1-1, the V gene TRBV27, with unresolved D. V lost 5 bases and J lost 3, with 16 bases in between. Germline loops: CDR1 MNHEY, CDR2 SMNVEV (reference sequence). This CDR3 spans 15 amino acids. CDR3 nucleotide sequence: TGTGCCAGCAGTATGGCCGGGTCGGGGTACACTGAAGCTTTCTTT. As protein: CASSMAGSGYTEAFF.

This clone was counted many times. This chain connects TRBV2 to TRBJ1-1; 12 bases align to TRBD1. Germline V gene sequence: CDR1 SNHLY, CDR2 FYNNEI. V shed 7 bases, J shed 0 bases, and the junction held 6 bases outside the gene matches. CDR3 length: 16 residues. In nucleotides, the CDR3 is TGTGCCAGCACCGGGACAGGGGGCCCTATGAACACTGAAGCTTTCTTT. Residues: CASTGTGGPMNTEAFF.

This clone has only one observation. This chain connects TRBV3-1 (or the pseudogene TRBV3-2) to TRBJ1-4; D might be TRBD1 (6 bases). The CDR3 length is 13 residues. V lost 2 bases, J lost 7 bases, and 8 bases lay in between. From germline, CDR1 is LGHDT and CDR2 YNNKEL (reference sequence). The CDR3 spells CASSQSGAEKLFF. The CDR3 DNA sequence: TGTGCCAGCAGCCAATCAGGGGCTGAAAAACTGTTTTTT.

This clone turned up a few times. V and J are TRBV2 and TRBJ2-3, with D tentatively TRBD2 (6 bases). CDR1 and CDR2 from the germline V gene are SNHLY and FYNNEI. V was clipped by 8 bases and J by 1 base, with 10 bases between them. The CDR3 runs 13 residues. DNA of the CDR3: TGTGCCAGCCGGGAGTTGGGCACAGATACGCAGTATTTT. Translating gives CASRELGTDTQYF. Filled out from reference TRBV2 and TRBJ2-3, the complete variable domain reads EPEVTQTPSHQVTQMGQEVILRCVPISNHLYFYWYRQILGQKVEFLVSFYNNEISEKSEIFDDQFSVERPDGSNFTLKIRSTKLEDSAMYFCASRELGTDTQYFGPGTRLTVL.

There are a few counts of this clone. The CDR3 spells CASSAGDGGQPQHF. CDR3 DNA: TGTGCCAGCAGCGCAGGGGACGGTGGTCAGCCCCAGCATTTT. V usage is TRBV9 and J usage is TRBJ1-5, with a possible D match to TRBD1 (6 bases). The V end lost 3 bases, the J end lost 6 bases, and 13 bases lay between the germline ends. Germline CDR1 and CDR2: SGDLS and YYNGEE. This CDR3 is 14 amino acids long.

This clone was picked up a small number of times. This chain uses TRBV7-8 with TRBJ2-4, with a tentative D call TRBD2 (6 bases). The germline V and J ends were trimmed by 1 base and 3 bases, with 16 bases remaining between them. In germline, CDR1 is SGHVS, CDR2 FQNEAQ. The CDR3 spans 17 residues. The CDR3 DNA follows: TGTGCCAGCAGCTTAGTGCTTCGGGAGTCGGTCAAAAACATTCAGTACTTC. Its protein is CASSLVLRESVKNIQYF.

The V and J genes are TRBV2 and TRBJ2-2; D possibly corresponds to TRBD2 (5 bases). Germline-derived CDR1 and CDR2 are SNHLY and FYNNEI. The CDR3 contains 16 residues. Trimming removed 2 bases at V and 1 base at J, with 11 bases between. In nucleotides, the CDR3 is TGTGCCAGCAGTGAAATGATTAGCGAGAACACCGGGGAGCTGTTTTTT. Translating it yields CASSEMISENTGELFF. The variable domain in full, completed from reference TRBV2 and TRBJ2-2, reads EPEVTQTPSHQVTQMGQEVILRCVPISNHLYFYWYRQILGQKVEFLVSFYNNEISEKSEIFDDQFSVERPDGSNFTLKIRSTKLEDSAMYFCASSEMISENTGELFFGEGSRLTVL.

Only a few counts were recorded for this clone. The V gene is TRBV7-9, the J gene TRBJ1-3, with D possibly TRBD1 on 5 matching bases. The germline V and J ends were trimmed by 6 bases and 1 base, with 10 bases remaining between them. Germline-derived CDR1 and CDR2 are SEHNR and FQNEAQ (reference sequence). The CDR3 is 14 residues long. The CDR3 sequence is CASRNQGSGNTIYF. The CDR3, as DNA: TGTGCCAGCAGAAACCAGGGTTCTGGAAACACCATATATTTT.

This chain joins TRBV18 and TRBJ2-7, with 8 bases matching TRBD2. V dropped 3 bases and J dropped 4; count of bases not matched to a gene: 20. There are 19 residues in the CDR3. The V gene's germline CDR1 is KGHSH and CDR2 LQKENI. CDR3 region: CASSPGHSSSGTSRYEQYF. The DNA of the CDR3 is TGTGCCAGCTCACCGGGGCACAGCTCCTCCGGGACTAGTCGTTACGAGCAGTACTTC.

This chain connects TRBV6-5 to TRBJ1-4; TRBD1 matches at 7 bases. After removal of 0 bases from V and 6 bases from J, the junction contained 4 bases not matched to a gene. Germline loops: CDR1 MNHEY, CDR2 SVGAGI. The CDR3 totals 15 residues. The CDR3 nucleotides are TGTGCCAGCAGTTACTCGACAGGGAATCATGAAAAACTGTTTTTT. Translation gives CASSYSTGNHEKLFF.

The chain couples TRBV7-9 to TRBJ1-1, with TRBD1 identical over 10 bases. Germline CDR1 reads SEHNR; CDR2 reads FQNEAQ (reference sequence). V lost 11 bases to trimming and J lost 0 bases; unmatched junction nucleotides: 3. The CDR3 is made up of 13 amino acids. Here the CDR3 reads CAGDRGLNTEAFF. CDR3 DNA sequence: TGTGCCGGGGACAGGGGACTGAACACTGAAGCTTTCTTT.

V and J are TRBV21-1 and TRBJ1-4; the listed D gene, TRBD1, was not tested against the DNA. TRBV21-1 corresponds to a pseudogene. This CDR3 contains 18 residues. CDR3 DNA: TGTGCCGGTTCCCCGGGACAGCCGAAGGGAGCAACTAATGAAAAACTGTTTTTT. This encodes CAGSPGQPKGATNEKLFF.

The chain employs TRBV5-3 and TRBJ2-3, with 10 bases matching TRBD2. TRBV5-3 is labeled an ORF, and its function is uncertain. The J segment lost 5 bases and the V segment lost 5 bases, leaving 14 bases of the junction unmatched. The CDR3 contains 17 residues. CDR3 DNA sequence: TGTGCCAGAAGGAATGCGAAGCGGGGGGGCCGTGGAGATACGCAGTATTTT. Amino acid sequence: CARRNAKRGGRGDTQYF.

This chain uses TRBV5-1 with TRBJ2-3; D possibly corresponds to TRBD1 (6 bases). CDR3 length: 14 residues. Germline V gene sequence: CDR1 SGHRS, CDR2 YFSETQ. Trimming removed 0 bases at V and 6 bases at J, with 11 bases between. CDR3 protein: CASSLEGTLDTQYF. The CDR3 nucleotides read TGCGCCAGCAGCTTGGAAGGGACATTGGATACGCAGTATTTT.

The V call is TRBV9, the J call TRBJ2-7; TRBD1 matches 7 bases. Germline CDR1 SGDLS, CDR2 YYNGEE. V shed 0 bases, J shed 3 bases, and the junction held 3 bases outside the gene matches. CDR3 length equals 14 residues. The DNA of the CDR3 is TGTGCCAGCAGCGTAGGGACAGGAAACTACGAGCAGTACTTC. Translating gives CASSVGTGNYEQYF.

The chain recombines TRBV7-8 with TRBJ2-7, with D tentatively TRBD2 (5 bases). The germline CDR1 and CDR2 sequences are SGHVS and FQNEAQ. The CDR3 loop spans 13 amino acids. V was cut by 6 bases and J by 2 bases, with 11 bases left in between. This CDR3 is CASRERFPYEQYF. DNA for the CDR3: TGTGCCAGCAGAGAGCGGTTTCCCTACGAGCAGTACTTC. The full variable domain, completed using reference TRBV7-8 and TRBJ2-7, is GAGVSQSPRYKVAKRGQDVALRCDPISGHVSLFWYQQALGQGPEFLTYFQNEAQLDKSGLPSDRFFAERPEGSVSTLKIQRTQQEDSAVYLCASRERFPYEQYFGPGTRLTVT.

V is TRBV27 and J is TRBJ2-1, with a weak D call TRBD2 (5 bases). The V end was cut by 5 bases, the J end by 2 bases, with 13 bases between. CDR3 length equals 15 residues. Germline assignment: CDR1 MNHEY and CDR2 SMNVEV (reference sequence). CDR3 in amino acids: CASSISAFAYNEQFF. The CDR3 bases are TGTGCCAGCAGTATTAGCGCTTTCGCCTACAATGAGCAGTTCTTC.

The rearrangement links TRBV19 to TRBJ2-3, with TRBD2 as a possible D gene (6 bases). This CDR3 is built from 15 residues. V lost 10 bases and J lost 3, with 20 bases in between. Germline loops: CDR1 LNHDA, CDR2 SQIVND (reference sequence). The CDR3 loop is CATALRESSTDTQYF. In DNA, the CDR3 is TGTGCCACCGCCCTCCGGGAGAGTAGTACAGATACGCAGTATTTT.

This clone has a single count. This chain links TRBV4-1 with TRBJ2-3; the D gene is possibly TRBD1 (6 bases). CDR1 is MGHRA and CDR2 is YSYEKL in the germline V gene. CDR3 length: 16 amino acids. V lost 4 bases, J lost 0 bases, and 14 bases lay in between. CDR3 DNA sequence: TGCGCCAGCAGCCGACGCCCGGGACAAAGCACAGATACGCAGTATTTT. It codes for CASSRRPGQSTDTQYF.

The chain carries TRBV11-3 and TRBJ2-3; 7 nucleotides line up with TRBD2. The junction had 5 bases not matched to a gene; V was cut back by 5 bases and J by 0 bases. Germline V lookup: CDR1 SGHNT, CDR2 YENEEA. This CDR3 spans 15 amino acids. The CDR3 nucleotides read TGTGCCAGCAGCCCGGGAGGTGGTAGCACAGATACGCAGTATTTT. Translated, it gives CASSPGGGSTDTQYF.

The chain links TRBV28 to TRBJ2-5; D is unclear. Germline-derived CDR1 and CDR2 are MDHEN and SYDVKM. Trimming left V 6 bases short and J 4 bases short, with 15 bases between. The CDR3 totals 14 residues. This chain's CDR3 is CASRFQSPGETQYF. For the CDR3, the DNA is TGTGCCAGCAGGTTTCAGTCCCCTGGAGAGACCCAGTACTTC. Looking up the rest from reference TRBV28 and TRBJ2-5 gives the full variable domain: DVKVTQSSRYLVKRTGEKVFLECVQDMDHENMFWYRQDPGLGLRLIYFSYDVKMKEKGDIPEGYSVSREKKERFSLILESASTNQTSMYLCASRFQSPGETQYFGPGTRLLVL.

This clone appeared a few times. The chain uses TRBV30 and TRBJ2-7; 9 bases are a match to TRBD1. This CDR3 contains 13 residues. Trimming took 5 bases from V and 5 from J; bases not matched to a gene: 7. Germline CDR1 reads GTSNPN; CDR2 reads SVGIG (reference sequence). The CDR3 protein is CAWGRDRAHEQYF. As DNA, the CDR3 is TGTGCCTGGGGGAGGGACAGGGCACACGAGCAGTACTTC.

CDR3 protein: CALRGGFYNEQFF. For the CDR3, the DNA is TGTGCCCTACGGGGGGGGTTCTACAATGAGCAGTTCTTC. The rearrangement uses TRBV30 and TRBJ2-1, with TRBD2 identical over 8 bases. Germline V gene data show CDR1 as GTSNPN and CDR2 as SVGIG (reference sequence). V trimming: 8 bases; J trimming: 3 bases; junction bases outside the gene matches: 6. The CDR3 has 13 amino acids.